The source of this TCR beta chain is a study of blood T cell repertoires in COVID-19. Sequenced by immunoSEQ multiplex PCR; TCRdb stores in-frame clones only, minus some. The sample lists around 250,000 clones; roughly 80% were seen once. The CDR3 sequence is 15 residues long. Germline V lookup: CDR1 SNHLY, CDR2 FYNNEI. V was pared by 4 bases and J by 0 bases, with 1 base of the junction left unmatched. J is TRBJ1-5 and V is TRBV2; 9 nucleotides agree with TRBD1. Sequenced input: peripheral blood. The TCR originated in a man in his sixties who had recovered from COVID-19. The CDR3 sequence is CASSGGQGSNQPQHF. DNA of the CDR3: TGTGCCAGCAGTGGGGGACAGGGTAGCAATCAGCCCCAGCATTTT.